This T cell receptor (beta chain) was observed in a study of T cells in Graves' hyperthyroidism and ophthalmopathy. TCR beta CDR3 regions were amplified from RNA transcripts. A first-round RT-PCR of the TCR CDR3 used the HTBI primer set. TCRdb re-derived calls from the multiplex PCR reads in MiXCR, one entry per CDR3 protein. The sample contains approximately 400,000 distinct CDR3 sequences, 13% of which appear only once. Findings of the study overall: The model predicted ophthalmopathy a median approximately 6.3 months before onset. Ophthalmopathy could be told apart from stable hyperthyroidism with a 13 V-J model.

Newly diagnosed hyperthyroidism patients aged 18 to 65 years had disease lasting under 2 months. The PBMCs studied were ones that came from approximately 9.9 ml fresh peripheral blood. The CDR3 has 14 amino acids. V was trimmed by 5 bases and J by 0 bases, leaving 11 bases between them. From germline, CDR1 is MNHEY and CDR2 SVGAGI. Worth noting for this clonotype: The antigen is unknown.

The sequence derives from a young man with Graves' hyperthyroidism that later progressed to Graves' ophthalmopathy. The chain employs TRBV6-5 and TRBJ2-7; weak D call: TRBD1 (6 bases). Sequenced material: blood. The CDR3 protein is CASSVGQISYEQYF. The CDR3 coding sequence is TGTGCCAGCAGTGTAGGACAGATCTCCTACGAGCAGTACTTC.